This T cell receptor beta chain was found in a study of blood T cell repertoires in COVID-19. Across the study: Acute and convalescent COVID-19 samples came from the United States, Italy and Spain. Sample material is recorded as cDNA or gDNA derived from T cells, B-cell-depleted T cells, or PBMCs.

This clone is a singleton in its sample. The protocol was immunoSEQ multiplex PCR, while the TCRdb copy is restricted to in-frame clones and leaves out a portion. Of about 370,000 clones detected, 75% to 90% appear once; the ten largest clones hold approximately 1%. The study assigned cohorts using participant-reported clinical history. Trimming removed 6 bases at V and 6 bases at J, with 18 bases between. This CDR3 contains 15 residues. Germline V lookup: CDR1 LNHDA, CDR2 SQIVND (reference sequence). The V gene is TRBV19, the J gene TRBJ2-1, with a tentative D call TRBD2 (6 bases). This clonotype was sampled from a man younger than 30 who had recovered from COVID-19. The material sequenced was PBMCs or T cells enriched from blood (not recorded which). The CDR3 reads CASRRASGYSNEQFF. Here the CDR3 DNA reads TGTGCCAGTAGAAGGGCCAGCGGGTACTCCAATGAGCAGTTCTTC.